This entry features one T cell receptor (beta chain) sequence. The antigen remains undetermined. Per the study methods: The detection floor for productive clonotype frequency was 2.59 x 10-5. Here immunoSEQ multiplex PCR was the method, and the copy in TCRdb shows in-frame clones only, minus some. V and J calls and clone size are as listed in that table; D and trimming were resolved from the DNA. This sample has roughly 30,000 clones, with roughly 91% found just once. These data are taken from a study of STAT5B mutations in CD4+ large granular lymphocyte leukemia. This CDR3 spans 15 amino acids. V dropped 2 bases and J dropped 2; count of bases not matched to a gene: 2. The germline V gene has CDR1 SGHRS and CDR2 YFSETQ. Notes on the study in general: Top patient clones used TRBV06 genes more often: 8/27 versus 2/35 in controls.

The chain has TRBV5-1 and TRBJ2-5, with 11 bases identical to TRBD1. The specimen was CD4+ T cells from blood buffy coats. This clonotype originated in a human donor in good health. The CDR3 sequence is CASSFGTGGQETQYF. Written as DNA, the CDR3 is TGCGCCAGCAGCTTCGGGACAGGGGGACAAGAGACCCAGTACTTC.